This T cell receptor beta chain comes out of a study of T cell responses to AZD1222 COVID-19 vaccine. Generated by immunoSEQ multiplex PCR, the TCRdb table keeps only in-frame clones and is missing some. The profile shows approximately 210,000 clones, approximately 90% of them singletons. CDR3 size: 12 residues. CDR1 is MDHEN, CDR2 SYDVKM, per germline. V was cut by 3 bases and J by 2 bases, with 4 bases left in between. On this clone: The same CDR3 is also encoded by other DNA sequences in this sample.

This TCR was recovered from an adult who received the AZD1222 COVID-19 vaccine. The chain carries TRBV28 and TRBJ1-2; the D is unclear. The input for sequencing was peripheral blood, taken 28 days after the second AZD1222 dose. The CDR3 coding sequence is TGTGCCAGCAGTTTGGCCAACTATGGCTACACCTTC. This translates into CASSLANYGYTF.